This TCR beta chain was identified during a study of vaccination effects on CD4 cells after COVID-19. About the research overall: Post-vaccine specimens arrived a median 72 days past the second dose. Study results and caveats: Clones that were induced by infection or by vaccine showed marked contraction late after vaccination.

This clone was observed a handful of times. The antigen remains unidentified. TCRdb keeps only in-frame clones here, not all; method: immunoSEQ multiplex PCR. The sample has 57,000 or so clones, approximately 81% seen once. Culturing for more than eight days preceded CD4+ T cell isolation. Either the mRNA-1273 or the BNT162b2 vaccine was given to participants as two doses. Nucleocapsid antibody tests were negative, and the vaccine recipients had no prior SARS-CoV-2 infection. Fresh IL-2-containing medium replaced half the medium on days 3 and 7. CDR1 is LNHDA, CDR2 SQIVND, per germline (reference sequence). V dropped 5 bases and J dropped 0 bases, with 17 bases sitting between them. The CDR3 is 17 residues long.

Here the sequenced sample was CD4+ T cells from PBMCs cultured without peptide, taken after COVID-19 vaccination. The chain employs TRBV19 and TRBJ1-5, with D tentatively TRBD1 (6 bases). This TCR came from a human donor who received a COVID-19 vaccine. CDR3 sequence (DNA): TGTGCCAGTAGTTCGGGAGGGGGACTATATAGCAATCAGCCCCAGCATTTT. Translated: CASSSGGGLYSNQPQHF.